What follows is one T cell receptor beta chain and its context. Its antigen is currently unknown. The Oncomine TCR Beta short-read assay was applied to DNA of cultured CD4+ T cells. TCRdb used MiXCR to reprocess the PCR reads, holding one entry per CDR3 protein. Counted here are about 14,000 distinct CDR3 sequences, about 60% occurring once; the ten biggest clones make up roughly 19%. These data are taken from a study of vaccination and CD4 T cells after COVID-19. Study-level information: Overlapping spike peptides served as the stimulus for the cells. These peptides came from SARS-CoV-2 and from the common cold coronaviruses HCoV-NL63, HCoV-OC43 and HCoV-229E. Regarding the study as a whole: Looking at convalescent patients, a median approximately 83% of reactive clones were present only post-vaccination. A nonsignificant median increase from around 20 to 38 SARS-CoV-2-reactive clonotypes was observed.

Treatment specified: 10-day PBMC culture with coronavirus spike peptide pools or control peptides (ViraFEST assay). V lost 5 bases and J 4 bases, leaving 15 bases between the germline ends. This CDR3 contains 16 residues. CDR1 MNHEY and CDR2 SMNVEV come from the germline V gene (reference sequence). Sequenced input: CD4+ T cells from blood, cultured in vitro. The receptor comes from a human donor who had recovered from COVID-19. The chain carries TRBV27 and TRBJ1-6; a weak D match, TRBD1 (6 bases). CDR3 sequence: CASSVTGGAYNSPLHF. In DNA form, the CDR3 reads TGTGCCAGCAGTGTGACAGGAGGAGCGTATAATTCACCCCTCCACTTT.